The rows below give T cell receptor beta chains drawn from one sample of a study of radiotherapy plus CTLA-4 blockade in lung cancer. The repertoire was sequenced with immunoSEQ multiplex PCR; TCRdb's copy has only in-frame clones and lacks some. The table lists roughly 66,000 clones, around 86% of them singletons, with about 4.2% in the top ten. The sample in question was peripheral blood, obtained from a patient treated with radiotherapy plus ipilimumab. These receptors all stem from a human donor with non-small cell lung cancer who had a partial response to radiotherapy plus ipilimumab. Each CDR3 is given with its conserved first and last residue. The D gene is left open where the match is weak. Size tells how often a clone was seen (once, few, many) or the class of an expanded clone, and some rows leave it out.

V gene	clone size	D gene	J gene	CDR3 protein	CDR3 DNA
TRBV7-6	NA	NA	TRBJ1-1	CASSSYAVIEGTEAFF	TGTGCCAGCAGCTCCTACGCAGTCATCGAGGGCACTGAAGCTTTCTTT
TRBV15	NA	NA	TRBJ1-5	CATSRDRVQGWQPQHF	TGTGCCACCAGCAGAGATCGGGTGCAGGGTTGGCAGCCCCAGCATTTT
TRBV7-3	NA	NA	TRBJ2-7	CASSIAANFEQYF	TGTGCCAGCTCCATAGCGGCCAACTTCGAGCAGTACTTC
TRBV14	NA	TRBD1	TRBJ2-7	CASSQGAHRDSSSYEQYF	TGTGCCAGCAGCCAAGGAGCCCACCGGGACAGTAGCTCCTACGAGCAGTACTTC
TRBV2	NA	TRBD1	TRBJ1-4	CASSAPRRTGDEKLFF	TGTGCCAGCAGTGCCCCCCGCAGGACAGGGGATGAAAAACTGTTTTTT
TRBV28	NA	TRBD1	TRBJ1-2	CASSAGTGGVLGYTF	TGTGCCAGCAGTGCGGGGACAGGGGGAGTTCTTGGCTACACCTTC
TRBV5-4	NA	NA	TRBJ2-5	CASSYAQGGETQYF	TGTGCCAGCAGCTATGCTCAGGGGGGAGAGACCCAGTACTTC
TRBV28	NA	NA	TRBJ2-3	CASSSPYRPVTDTQYF	TGTGCCAGCAGTTCCCCCTACAGACCTGTCACAGATACGCAGTATTTT
TRBV10-3	NA	TRBD1	TRBJ1-1	CAIKPGQGAGNTEAFF	TGTGCCATCAAGCCGGGACAGGGGGCGGGGAACACTGAAGCTTTCTTT
TRBV6-1	NA	TRBD1	TRBJ1-2	CASTSGGQGRYGYTF	TGTGCCAGCACCTCAGGGGGTCAGGGCCGGTATGGCTACACCTTC
TRBV18	NA	NA	TRBJ1-2	CASSPGGSNYGYTF	TGTGCCAGCTCCCCGGGGGGCTCTAACTATGGCTACACCTTC
TRBV9	NA	TRBD1	TRBJ2-7	CASSLGTAVAGGLVYEQYF	TGTGCCAGCAGCCTCGGGACAGCAGTAGCTGGAGGCCTAGTCTACGAGCAGTACTTC
TRBV7-9	NA	NA	TRBJ1-2	CASSLVQRDYGYTF	TGTGCCAGCAGCTTAGTCCAGCGGGACTATGGCTACACCTTC
TRBV10-1	NA	TRBD1	TRBJ2-5	CASSESTGSRTQYF	TGCGCCAGCAGTGAGTCGACAGGGTCCAGAACCCAGTACTTC
TRBV7-9	NA	NA	TRBJ2-7	CASSHSSYEQYF	TGTGCCAGCAGCCATAGCTCCTACGAGCAGTACTTC
TRBV29-1	NA	NA	TRBJ2-2	CSVDRSNTGELFF	TGCAGCGTTGATCGGAGTAACACCGGGGAGCTGTTTTTT
TRBV9	NA	NA	TRBJ1-1	CASSVGAGNMNTEAFF	TGTGCCAGCAGCGTAGGGGCAGGGAATATGAACACTGAAGCTTTCTTT
TRBV6-1	once	TRBD1	TRBJ1-4	CASSAGTGDEKLFF	TGTGCCAGCAGCGCCGGGACAGGGGATGAAAAACTGTTTTTT
TRBV5-1	NA	TRBD1	TRBJ2-1	CASSLLTGFNEQFF	TGCGCCAGCAGCTTGCTGACAGGGTTCAATGAGCAGTTCTTC
TRBV5-1	NA	NA	TRBJ1-5	CASSLGSSNQPQHF	TGCGCCAGCAGCTTAGGGAGTAGCAATCAGCCCCAGCATTTT
TRBV19	NA	TRBD1	TRBJ1-1	CASRYRGSTEAFF	TGTGCCAGTAGATACAGGGGAAGCACTGAAGCTTTCTTT
TRBV19	NA	NA	TRBJ1-1	CASTSVGAIVNTEAFF	NA
TRBV5-1	NA	TRBD1	TRBJ1-1	CASSGDRGRLWDTEAFF	TGCGCCAGCAGCGGCGACAGGGGGCGGTTGTGGGACACTGAAGCTTTCTTT
TRBV23-1	NA	NA	TRBJ2-1	CASSQSGGRGHEQFF	TGCGCCAGCAGTCAATCTGGCGGGCGAGGCCATGAGCAGTTCTTC
TRBV28	once	TRBD1	TRBJ2-3	CASRHTGGTTDTQYF	TGTGCCAGCAGACATACAGGGGGAACGACAGATACGCAGTATTTT
TRBV7-9	NA	NA	TRBJ2-3	CASSPSVSTDTQYF	TGTGCCAGCAGCCCATCAGTGAGCACAGATACGCAGTATTTT
TRBV30	NA	TRBD1	TRBJ2-7	CAGQGVKVHF	TGTGCCGGCCAGGGGGTCAAGGTTCACTTC
TRBV7-2	NA	NA	TRBJ1-3	CASSLELGSGNTIYF	TGTGCCAGCAGCTTAGAATTGGGTAGCGGAAACACCATATATTTT
TRBV9	NA	TRBD1	TRBJ1-4	CASSVNGQGGEKLFF	TGTGCCAGCAGCGTAAATGGACAGGGAGGAGAAAAACTGTTTTTT